This entry describes one TCR beta chain. Antigen specificity is unknown. This specimen comes from a study of cytomegalovirus exposure and HLA in healthy donors. Study-wide findings and caveats: TRBV6-2, TRBV6-3 and some other V segments were unresolvable in 87-base-pair reads. One variant, a missense change in DCLRE1C, was linked in a later analysis to TCR beta V- and J-gene trimming.

It was healthy bone marrow donors who served as donors. Donors were nominally healthy when sampled, though unrecorded immune exposures were likely. The V and J ends lost 5 bases and 2 bases respectively, with 13 bases between them. The CDR3 covers 14 residues. Germline loops: CDR1 ENHRY, CDR2 SYGVKD. Primers for the PCR totalled 60 Vbeta and 13 Jbeta. Some clones are missing from TCRdb's copy, which holds only in-frame ones; the method was immunoSEQ multiplex PCR. The profile shows more than 130,000 clones, 73% of them singletons. This sequence was found in a human donor in good health. The chain has TRBV10-3 and TRBJ2-7; tentative D call: TRBD1 (6 bases). Material: PBMCs. The CDR3 is CAISPAAGAYEQYF. The CDR3 DNA follows: TGTGCCATCAGTCCCGCCGCAGGGGCCTACGAGCAGTACTTC.